This TCR beta chain comes out of a study of cytomegalovirus exposure and HLA in healthy donors (TCRdb year 2017). For context, the study as a whole: According to an earlier analysis of 587 of the donors, about 180 million T cells yielded 117 million unique TCR beta sequences and 276 Gb of sequence data. An earlier analysis of roughly 580 of the donors used high-throughput TCR beta sequencing to judge whether each TCR beta V gene segment behaved as functional or pseudogenic. Donor age, sex, ethnicity and CMV serostatus were collected together with the repertoire data. To study patterns of TCR occurrence, a later analysis re-analyzed previously published TCR beta repertoires from 666 donors and added high-resolution HLA genotyping. Every repertoire in the discovery cohort had been generated on one and the same sequencing platform. Besides the first cohort of 500 to 700 subjects, a separate validation cohort made up of roughly 130 different subjects was used. Roughly 5 DR-DQ haplotypes were handled as single units for association and clustering, since linkage in the cohort was strong. HLA typing included class I and class II loci at four-digit resolution. Among about 400 genotyped donors of the cohort, an average of about 240,000 unique TCR beta nucleotide sequences was sequenced per donor, of which roughly 18% were non-productive. The study combined high-throughput TCR immunosequencing, statistical association of individual TCRs with disease status, and machine learning to predict cytomegalovirus infection status. The genetic ancestry cluster associated with self-reported Caucasian donors included over 80% of the 300 to 400 genotyped donors. In a later genetic analysis, genome-wide SNP genotypes for about 55% of the roughly 670 donors were used, and that subset was treated as a discovery cohort. An early release covering more than 500 HLA-typed donors comprised approximately 300 gigabases of sequencing data and roughly 86 million unique TCR sequences. The T cell repertoires of around 670 subjects were profiled by immunosequencing and related to cytomegalovirus serostatus. The study aimed to test whether signatures of past pathogen exposure could be identified by cataloging public T cell receptors. Rather than drawing on any new phenotypic data, the later analysis identified candidate immune exposures from TCR beta sequences and the way those sequences occurred across donors. Typing coverage differed by locus: A, B, C, DRB1 and DQB1 were typed in about 629-640 donors, DQA1 in roughly 510, DPA1 in 600 to 610, and DPB1 in roughly 470. What the authors observed across the whole study: When HLA alleles, especially DR and DQ, strongly co-occurred, TCR associations were difficult to assign to individual alleles. Across donors, most TCR sequences were observed very rarely, whereas some public TCRs were present in many individuals. A further reported finding was that TCR beta sequences accurately predicted the HLA-A and HLA-B alleles for most subjects in the first cohort. Linkage disequilibrium might explain the correlated functional status among segregating V segments, but an unknown experimental factor could not be excluded. A later analysis reported that several top co-occurrence clusters appeared linked to parvovirus B19, influenza, CMV and Epstein-Barr virus. A later genetic analysis reported fewer N-insertions in productive TCRs among donors in an Asian-associated ancestry cluster than the approximately 700-donor mean. The 87-base-pair reads could not distinguish some IMGT-functional V segments, including TRBV6-2 and TRBV6-3, so those segments were excluded. In a later analysis, HLA-associated TCR beta chains were found to be more clonally expanded and to have lower generation probabilities than equally common non-associated chains. In this cohort, only TCR beta chains were sequenced, and detectable features were limited by the absence of alpha or paired-chain data. Because HLA typing was missing for some donors at each locus, association tests included only the typed subset. Because counts were too low, approximately 18 rarely observed V segments, including chromosome 9 orphons, were excluded from the earlier analysis of several hundred of the donors. Three of the identified cytomegalovirus-associated TCR beta chains were confirmed in vitro to be specific for cytomegalovirus antigens. According to a later analysis, TCR association rates differed among HLA loci, with DRB1 alleles showing the most associated TCRs and HLA-C alleles showing the fewest. The study gave a list of 150 to 200 TCR beta chains associated with cytomegalovirus. The sequencing pipeline was judged likely to have produced a cluster of highly shared sequence variants as a technical artifact. In an earlier analysis of some 550 of the donors, most TCR beta V segments were observed in productive rearrangements about 87% or about 30% of the time, broadly matching IMGT annotations. In both the original and validation cohorts, the classifier was reported to diagnose cytomegalovirus status with high specificity and sensitivity. The authors suggested that the approach could potentially be generalized to other disease states and immunological phenotypes. In a later analysis, some 17,000 TCR beta sequences were associated with specific HLA alleles at a false discovery rate of 0.05. CMV serostatus was the only immune exposure information available for the cohort. Sequencing depth was assumed to be roughly uniform across donors in the presence/absence analyses, though that assumption may not hold. In a later genetic analysis, a missense DCLRE1C variant was associated with V-gene and J-gene trimming of TCR beta chains, and the association was replicated in an independent cohort. Most CMV-associated TCR beta chains appeared to be HLA-restricted in a later analysis, and the HLA associations seemed to be driven largely by CMV exposure.

The CDR3 covers 11 residues, taking in both the cysteine and the phenylalanine. The DNA shown is the 33-base CDR3, in frame from base 1. Via the germline V gene (reference sequence), CDR1 is GTSNPN and CDR2 SVGIG. V is cut by 0 bases and J by 11 bases, and the space between the germline ends is 10 bases. On this clone: There is no known antigen for this receptor. Base qualities are not at hand, and no much larger clone is one base apart.

In total, 500 to 700 healthy bone marrow donors made up the cohort. All cohort members were sampled while nominally healthy, although unrecorded immune exposures were likely present. The donor was CMV seronegative and was included in the group of several hundred seronegative cohort members. A peripheral blood sample was collected from each donor, and TCR beta sequencing was performed on peripheral blood mononuclear cells. Genomic DNA extraction from the blood cell samples was performed with the Qiagen DNeasy Blood Extraction Kit. Libraries were built with the immunoSEQ multiplex PCR assay. The multiplex PCR relied on a mix of 60 forward primers for TCR Vbeta segments and 13 reverse primers for TCR Jbeta segments. Amplification of the CDR3 region of rearranged TCR beta genes was performed with a multiplex PCR assay on genomic DNA. On the Illumina HiSeq System, the amplified TCR beta libraries were sequenced as 87-base-pair reads. The authors' pipeline ran thus. A later analysis counted tens of millions of unique TCR beta chains across the 600 to 850 repertoires, and roughly 11 million of these chains were shared by at least two donors. A nearest-neighbor algorithm error-corrected the raw reads and collapsed the reads into unique sequences, merging closely related sequences to remove PCR and sequencing errors. CDR3 sequences were aligned to IMGT reference sequences to assign V, D and J gene segments. For a sequence to be retained, a match of at least six nucleotides was required to both a V gene segment and a J gene segment. Rearrangements were called productive when the CDR3 lacked stop codons and stayed in frame with V and J; all others were non-productive. CDR3 was defined by IMGT convention, running from the second conserved V-encoded cysteine to the conserved J-encoded phenylalanine. The earlier analysis of 500 to 750 of the donors excluded any sequence lacking an unambiguous match to a single V gene segment. In an earlier analysis of approximately 610 of the donors, V segments were called functional above 56.7% productive rearrangements and were called segregating when the between-donor standard deviation exceeded 5%. A statistical classification framework was built to diagnose cytomegalovirus status from the catalog of TCR beta chain sequences. A later analysis assigned V and J genes by comparing TCR nucleotide sequences with IMGT/GENE-DB human TR gene sequences. A later analysis assigned CDR3 sequences and most-parsimonious VDJ recombination scenarios with the TCRdist pipeline. A later analysis defined each TCR beta chain by its CDR3 amino acid sequence plus V-gene family, and excluded reads lacking a unique V-gene family. As a way to deal with suspected cross-contamination and a sequencing artifact, a later analysis dropped 450 to 600 nucleotide sequences that were highly shared and had low generation probability. A later analysis calculated a clonal expansion index for each public chain from normalized within-repertoire ranks of inferred template counts. Generation probabilities in a later analysis came from a VDJ recombination model fitted to out-of-frame rearrangements, and those results were checked against IGoR. In a later analysis, hypergeometric tests were used to score TCR-TCR, TCR-HLA and TCR-CMV co-occurrence, with a repertoire-size bias correction applied to TCR pairs. To estimate false discovery rates, a later analysis permuted the HLA or CMV assignments 20 times. In a later analysis, co-occurring TCRs were grouped using DBSCAN, with TCRdist sequence similarity added in when clustering inside HLA-allele-positive subsets. Repertoires with fewer than 30,000 or more than 120,000 public chains, plus five repertoires with anomalous nucleotide sharing, were excluded from co-occurrence clustering. TCRdb obtained this table from immuneACCESS and retained in-frame rearrangements with V and J assigned. These tables miss some clones; where compared with another copy, unresolved V genes account for less than half of the shortfall, and the remainder is unexplained. V, J and clone size reflect that table, while D and trimming were determined from the DNA. For this sample the table gives about 43,000 clones, of which 77% were detected only once. The biggest ten clones account for 1.4% of the sample.

The rearranged chain carries TRBV30 and TRBJ1-1, with TRBD1 as a weak D call on 6 bases. The specimen sequenced was PBMCs. The sequence was obtained from a man aged 25-45 years in good health and CMV-seronegative. The CDR3 protein: CAWSVRGAAFF. The DNA reads as follows: TGTGCCTGGAGTGTTCGGGGGGCTGCTTTCTTT.